These 9 T cell receptor beta chains were sequenced from one sample in a study of cytomegalovirus exposure and HLA in healthy donors. Use of 60 Vbeta and 13 Jbeta primers characterized the PCR. Some clones are missing from TCRdb's copy, which holds only in-frame ones; the method was immunoSEQ multiplex PCR. The sample holds tens of thousands of clones, 60% to 80% seen once. The sequenced sample was PBMCs. The receptors originated from a woman aged 25 to 39 in good health and CMV-seropositive.

The chain employs TRBV4-3 and TRBJ1-1, with D hard to call. Trimming removed 0 bases at V and 4 bases at J, with 6 bases between. Germline V CDR1 and CDR2: LGHNA, YSLEER. The CDR3 is made up of 13 amino acids. The CDR3 here is CASSQERGTEAFF. The CDR3 nucleotides are TGCGCCAGCAGCCAAGAACGGGGCACTGAAGCTTTCTTT.

The rearrangement joins TRBV27 to TRBJ1-1; D is unresolved. V lost 5 bases to trimming and J lost 0 bases, with 10 bases between them. CDR1 and CDR2 (germline): MNHEY, SMNVEV (reference sequence). The CDR3 is 14 residues long. CDR3 nucleotide sequence: TGTGCCAGCAGTGGTTGGAGAATGAACACTGAAGCTTTCTTT. This codes for CASSGWRMNTEAFF.

The rearrangement joins TRBV28 to TRBJ2-2; TRBD2 agrees at 11 bases. The junction had 6 bases not matched to a gene; V was cut back by 6 bases and J by 0 bases. The CDR3 runs 17 residues. Germline-derived CDR1 and CDR2 are MDHEN and SYDVKM. The CDR3 nucleotides are TGTGCCAGCAGCCCGGCGGGACTAGCGGCGAACACCGGGGAGCTGTTTTTT. It codes for CASSPAGLAANTGELFF. Drawing the rest from reference TRBV28 and TRBJ2-2, the complete variable domain is DVKVTQSSRYLVKRTGEKVFLECVQDMDHENMFWYRQDPGLGLRLIYFSYDVKMKEKGDIPEGYSVSREKKERFSLILESASTNQTSMYLCASSPAGLAANTGELFFGEGSRLTVL.

V is TRBV2 and J is TRBJ2-1; the match to TRBD2 covers 9 bases. The germline gives CDR1 SNHLY, CDR2 FYNNEI. J was trimmed by 4 bases and V by 1 base; bases with no gene match: 8. The CDR3 contains 17 residues. CDR3 sequence: CASSEDRGSGRYNEQFF. The CDR3 region has the DNA TGTGCCAGCAGTGAAGACAGGGGAAGCGGGAGGTACAATGAGCAGTTCTTC. Variable domain in full (rest from reference TRBV2 and TRBJ2-1): EPEVTQTPSHQVTQMGQEVILRCVPISNHLYFYWYRQILGQKVEFLVSFYNNEISEKSEIFDDQFSVERPDGSNFTLKIRSTKLEDSAMYFCASSEDRGSGRYNEQFFGPGTRLTVL.

V is TRBV6-9 and J is TRBJ2-3; TRBD2 agrees at 7 bases. The CDR3 has 17 amino acids. Trimming took 6 bases from V and 6 from J; bases not matched to a gene: 18. Germline CDR1 reads MNHGY; CDR2 reads SVAAGI. The CDR3 DNA reads as TGTGCCAGCAGACCCCGGGCGGGAGACCCCCAGAGGGATACGCAGTATTTT. It is translated as CASRPRAGDPQRDTQYF.

The V gene is TRBV4-3, the J gene TRBJ2-7; TRBD2 matches at 8 bases. Germline V CDR1 and CDR2: LGHNA, YSLEER. V gave up 0 bases and J gave up 6 bases; unmatched junction bases: 13. The CDR3 covers 17 residues. The DNA of the CDR3 is TGCGCCAGCAGCCAAGATATAGCGGGATCCCCCGGATCCGAGCAGTACTTC. Residues: CASSQDIAGSPGSEQYF.

The chain recombines TRBV29-1 with TRBJ2-1; possibly TRBD2 for D (5 bases). Trimming removed 1 base at V and 7 bases at J, with 8 bases between. This CDR3 contains 12 residues. The germline V gene has CDR1 SQVTM and CDR2 ANQGSEA. Here the CDR3 reads CSVEATGNEQFF. CDR3 coding DNA: TGCAGCGTTGAAGCTACGGGGAATGAGCAGTTCTTC.

This clone was picked up a small number of times. CDR3 bases: TGTGCCAGCAGTTCGGACAGGGCCTCTCAAAAACTGTTTTTT. Translated: CASSSDRASQKLFF. This chain uses TRBV6-1 with TRBJ1-4; TRBD1 agrees at 8 bases. Germline CDR1 reads MNHNS; CDR2 reads SASEGT. The V gene end was trimmed by 5 bases and the J gene end by 9 bases; junction bases not matched to a gene: 8. This CDR3 contains 14 residues.

The chain links TRBV7-2 to TRBJ2-5; D perhaps matches TRBD1 (5 bases). V was pared by 5 bases and J by 2 bases, with 9 bases between. Germline CDR1 and CDR2: SGHTA and FQGNSA. There are 13 residues in the CDR3. The DNA of the CDR3 is TGTGCCAGCAGCCGACAGAGACAAGAGACCCAGTACTTC. This codes for CASSRQRQETQYF.